This TCR beta chain was captured by sequencing in a study of beta chain features in type 1 diabetes. Study observations and caveats: Insertions were fewer and deletions more numerous at VDJ junctions in type 1 diabetes patients.

Every participating donor gave one draw, a heparinised blood sample averaging approximately 110 mL. CD45RO/CCR7/CD25/CD127/CD95/CD27 sorting isolated CD4+ naive, central memory, regulatory and stem cell-like memory cells. What was sequenced were expressed TCRB transcripts, since all of the isolated RNA had been reverse transcribed. Mean read depth for naive, central memory and regulatory T cell samples was about 3.6 million reads. This table comes from immunoSEQ multiplex PCR, and its TCRdb copy is limited to in-frame clones, with some not included. The repertoire holds 130,000 to 150,000 clones, with roughly 53% as singletons. CDR1 and CDR2 from the germline V gene are SGHAT and FQNNGV. V lost 4 bases to trimming and J lost 5 bases; unmatched junction nucleotides: 6. The CDR3 length is 16 residues. As for this clone: Its antigen is unknown.

The rearrangement links TRBV11-2 to TRBJ2-5, with 14 bases fitting TRBD2. The source is a young man in good health. Sequencing input: Tregs from blood. The CDR3 reads CASSWGTSGGFETQYF. The CDR3 nucleotides are TGTGCCAGCAGCTGGGGGACTAGCGGGGGATTCGAGACCCAGTACTTC.